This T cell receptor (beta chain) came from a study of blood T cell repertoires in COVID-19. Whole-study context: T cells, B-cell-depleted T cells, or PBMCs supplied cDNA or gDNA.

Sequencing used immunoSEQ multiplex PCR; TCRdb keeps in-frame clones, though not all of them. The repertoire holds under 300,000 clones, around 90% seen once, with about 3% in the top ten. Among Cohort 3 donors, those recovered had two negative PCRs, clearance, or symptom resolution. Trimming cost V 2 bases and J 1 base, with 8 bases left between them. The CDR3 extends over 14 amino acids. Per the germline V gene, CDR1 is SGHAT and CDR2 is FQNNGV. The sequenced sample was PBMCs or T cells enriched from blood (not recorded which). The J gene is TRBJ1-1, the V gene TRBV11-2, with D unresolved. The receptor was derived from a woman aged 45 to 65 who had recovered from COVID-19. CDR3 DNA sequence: TGTGCCAGCAGCTTAAGTCCTACGAACACTGAAGCTTTCTTT. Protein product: CASSLSPTNTEAFF.